Each of the 13 T cell receptor beta chains below was sequenced from the same sample in a study of Tregs in tolerant kidney transplant recipients. The nonmyeloablative bone marrow transplants came from related graft donors, with transient mixed chimerism. The protocol was immunoSEQ multiplex PCR, while the TCRdb copy is restricted to in-frame clones and leaves out a portion. The ten most abundant clones cover 3.5% of a sample with roughly 15,000 clones. This specimen consisted of CD4+ T cells from blood (PBMCs), obtained 12 months after the transplant. Source of these receptors: a human patient who received a combined kidney and bone marrow transplant. Some T cells here may be from the graft donor.

Remarks on this clone: The missing CDR3 end, 3 residues past where the read stops, is filled in from the germline J gene. The V call is TRBV11-2, the J call TRBJ1-3, with a possible D match to TRBD1 (6 bases). This CDR3 has 15 amino acids. Germline CDR1 is SGHAT and CDR2 is FQNNGV. V was shortened by 7 bases and J by 4 bases, with 17 bases between the two germline ends. Incomplete CDR3 DNA: TGTGCCAGCACTCTCACCGGGACACAGGGAAACACC. Amino acid sequence: CASTLTGTQGNT. The full CDR3 protein reads CASTLTGTQGNTIYF.

Details on this clone: The CDR3 is cut off 3 residues early in the read; its end comes from the germline J gene. The chain uses TRBV10-3 and TRBJ1-5; D not resolved. The CDR3 consists of 15 residues. Trimming left V 0 bases short and J 1 base short, with 7 bases between. Germline loops: CDR1 ENHRY, CDR2 SYGVKD. This CDR3 is CAISESGGSNQPQHF. The part of the CDR3 DNA that was read is TGTGCCATCAGTGAGTCCGGAGGGAGCAATCAGCCC.

In terms of frequency, this clone is medium-sized (0.01 to 0.1%). CDR3 DNA, as far as it was read: TGCAGTGCTAGAGACGCCCAGGGAGTAACCTATGGC. Translation: CSARDAQGVTYG. The whole CDR3 is CSARDAQGVTYGYTF. V and J are TRBV20-1 and TRBJ1-2; D is possibly TRBD1 (5 bases). The CDR3 extends 3 residues past the end of the read, so its final part is completed from the germline J gene. CDR3 length: 15 residues. Trimming cost V 0 bases and J 4 bases, with 15 bases left between them. Germline CDR1 and CDR2: DFQATT and SNEGSKA (reference sequence).

A word on this clone: The read stops 3 residues short of the end of the CDR3; the missing end is completed from the germline J gene. The chain has TRBV27 and TRBJ2-7; no clear D gene. The CDR3 totals 15 residues. Germline V gene lookup returns CDR1 MNHEY and CDR2 SMNVEV (reference sequence). Trimming removed 2 bases from V and 0 bases from J, with 11 bases in between. CDR3 DNA, as far as it was read: TGTGCCAGCAGTTTAAGGTACCGCCCCTCCTACGAG. This gives the protein CASSLRYRPSYE. The whole CDR3 region reads CASSLRYRPSYEQYF.

As regards this clone: The CDR3 extends 3 residues past the end of the read, so its final part is completed from the germline J gene. The rearrangement uses TRBV20-1 and TRBJ1-4; D is possibly TRBD1 (5 bases). CDR3 length equals 13 residues. The germline V gene encodes CDR1 DFQATT and CDR2 SNEGSKA (reference sequence). Between the trimmed V and J ends, which lost 6 bases and 3 bases, there was a span of 11 bases. The DNA read from the CDR3 is TGCAGTGCAACTTTAGGGGCTAATGAAAAA. It encodes CSATLGANEK. The full-length CDR3 reads as CSATLGANEKLFF.

A remark on this clone: The CDR3 is cut off 3 residues early in the read; its end comes from the germline J gene. The genes are TRBV2 and TRBJ1-5; D is undetermined. The germline V gene has CDR1 SNHLY and CDR2 FYNNEI. V gave up 7 bases and J gave up 2 bases, with 12 bases separating them. The CDR3 is 14 amino acids. CDR3 sequence: CASTTQRGNQPQHF. The part of the CDR3 DNA that was read is TGTGCCAGCACAACCCAGCGGGGCAATCAGCCC.

Details on this clone: Read data end 3 residues before the CDR3 end; the end is taken from the germline J gene. This chain joins TRBV27 and TRBJ2-5; D perhaps matches TRBD1 (6 bases). Trimming took off 5 bases at V and 2 bases at J, with 21 bases between the two ends. Germline V CDR1 and CDR2: MNHEY, SMNVEV (reference sequence). CDR3 length: 17 residues. The sequenced CDR3 bases are TGTGCCAGCAGTCCACTCGCCGCGACAGGTTTACAAGAGACC. It yields the protein CASSPLAATGLQET. The CDR3 in full is CASSPLAATGLQETQYF.

A remark on this clone: Coverage ceases 3 residues before the CDR3 finishes, and the germline J gene fills in the end. The rearrangement joins TRBV11-2 to TRBJ2-2; D may be TRBD2 (5 bases). The CDR3 has 15 amino acids. The germline gives CDR1 SGHAT, CDR2 FQNNGV. The V gene lost 2 bases and the J gene lost 1 base, with 8 bases spanning the gap. The sequenced part of the CDR3 DNA is TGTGCCAGCAGCTTAATTAGCGTGAACACCGGGGAG. Protein: CASSLISVNTGE. The complete CDR3 sequence is CASSLISVNTGELFF.

Note on this clone: The read stops 3 residues short of the end of the CDR3; the missing end is completed from the germline J gene. This rearrangement joins TRBV18 to TRBJ1-5, with a tentative D call TRBD1 (6 bases). The CDR3 extends over 14 amino acids. Germline loops: CDR1 KGHSH, CDR2 LQKENI. The V end was cut by 5 bases, the J end by 4 bases, with 12 bases between. CDR3 DNA, as far as it was read: TGTGCCAGCTCATCGACCCAGGGGAATCAGCCC. Protein: CASSSTQGNQP. The CDR3 in its entirety is CASSSTQGNQPQHF.

On this clone itself: Read sequence stops 3 residues before the CDR3 end, and the germline J gene provides the missing end. The chain carries TRBV7-6 and TRBJ2-5; D uncertain. Germline CDR1 and CDR2: SGHVS and FNYEAQ. With 5 bases removed from V and 2 bases from J, the gap between germline ends came to 12 bases. The CDR3 is made up of 14 amino acids. The CDR3 sequence is CASSPTTGQETQYF. The CDR3 DNA, read in part, is TGTGCCAGCAGCCCGACGACTGGACAAGAGACC.

A remark on this clone: The CDR3 extends 3 residues past the end of the read, so its final part is completed from the germline J gene. The chain employs TRBV19 and TRBJ1-1, with 8 bases aligning to TRBD1. Germline CDR1 is LNHDA and CDR2 is SQIVND (reference sequence). The CDR3 totals 13 residues. Unmatched junction bases numbered 11, after V lost 10 bases and J lost 7 bases. CDR3 bases read: TGTGCCACTCGAAACAGGGGGGAGGTTGAA. Protein sequence: CATRNRGEVE. The CDR3 in full is CATRNRGEVEAFF. The entire variable domain, with the rest obtained from reference TRBV19 and TRBJ1-1, is as follows: DGGITQSPKYLFRKEGQNVTLSCEQNLNHDAMYWYRQDPGQGLRLIYYSQIVNDFQKGDIAEGYSVSREKKESFPLTVTSAQKNPTAFYLCATRNRGEVEAFFGQGTRLTVV.

About this clone: The CDR3 end lies 3 residues beyond the end of the read and is filled in from the germline J gene. The chain carries TRBV6-2 or TRBV6-3 and TRBJ2-3, with 13 bases lining up with TRBD2. With 5 bases clipped from V and 3 bases from J, the junction kept 2 bases outside the gene matches. Germline CDR1 and CDR2: MNHEY and SVGEGT. The CDR3 loop spans 15 amino acids. This CDR3 reads CASSRTSGRTDTQYF. The CDR3 DNA, read in part, is TGTGCCAGCAGTCGGACTAGCGGGAGAACAGATACG.

In regard to this clone: The read ends 3 residues shy of where the CDR3 ends; the end is completed using the germline J gene. The gene calls are TRBV11-1 and TRBJ2-1; maybe TRBD2 (5 bases). There are 13 residues in the CDR3. V was pared by 5 bases and J by 7 bases, with 12 bases between. Germline-derived CDR1 and CDR2 are SGHAT and FQDESV (reference sequence). CDR3 bases read: TGTGCCAGCAGCCCCCTCGAGCGGAATGAG. Protein sequence: CASSPLERNE. The entire CDR3 protein reads CASSPLERNEQFF. The entire variable domain, with the rest obtained from reference TRBV11-1 and TRBJ2-1, is as follows: EAEVAQSPRYKITEKSQAVAFWCDPISGHATLYWYRQILGQGPELLVQFQDESVVDDSQLPKDRFSAERLKGVDSTLKIQPAELGDSAMYLCASSPLERNEQFFGPGTRLTVL.